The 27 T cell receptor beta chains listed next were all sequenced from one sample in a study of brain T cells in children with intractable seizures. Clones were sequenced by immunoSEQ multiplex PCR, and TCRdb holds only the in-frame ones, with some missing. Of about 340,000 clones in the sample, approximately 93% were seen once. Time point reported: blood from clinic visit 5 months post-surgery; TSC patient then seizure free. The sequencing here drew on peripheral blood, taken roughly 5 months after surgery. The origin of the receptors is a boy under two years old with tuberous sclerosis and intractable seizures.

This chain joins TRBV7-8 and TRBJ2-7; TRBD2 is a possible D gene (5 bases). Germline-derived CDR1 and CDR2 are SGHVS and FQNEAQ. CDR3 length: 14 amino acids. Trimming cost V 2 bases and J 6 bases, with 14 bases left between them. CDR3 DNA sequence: TGTGCCAGCAGCTTAAGCGGACCCACGGGCGAGCAGTACTTC. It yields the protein CASSLSGPTGEQYF.

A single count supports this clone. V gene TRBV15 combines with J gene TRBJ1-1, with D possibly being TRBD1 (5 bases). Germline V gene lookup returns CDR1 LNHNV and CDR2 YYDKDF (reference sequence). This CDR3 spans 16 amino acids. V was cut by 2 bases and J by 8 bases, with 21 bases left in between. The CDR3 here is CATSRSWGTVKVEAFF. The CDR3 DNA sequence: TGTGCCACCAGCAGATCCTGGGGGACTGTTAAGGTAGAAGCTTTCTTT.

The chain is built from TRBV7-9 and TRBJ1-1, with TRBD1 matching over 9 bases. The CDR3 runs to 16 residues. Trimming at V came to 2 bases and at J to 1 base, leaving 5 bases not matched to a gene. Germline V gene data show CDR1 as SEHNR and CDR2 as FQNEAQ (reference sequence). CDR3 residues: CASSLTVTGGNTEAFF. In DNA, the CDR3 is TGTGCCAGCAGCTTAACAGTGACAGGGGGGAACACTGAAGCTTTCTTT. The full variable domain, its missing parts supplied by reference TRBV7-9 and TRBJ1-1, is DTGVSQNPRHKITKRGQNVTFRCDPISEHNRLYWYRQTLGQGPEFLTYFQNEAQLEKSRLLSDRFSAERPKGSFSTLEIQRTEQGDSAMYLCASSLTVTGGNTEAFFGQGTRLTVV.

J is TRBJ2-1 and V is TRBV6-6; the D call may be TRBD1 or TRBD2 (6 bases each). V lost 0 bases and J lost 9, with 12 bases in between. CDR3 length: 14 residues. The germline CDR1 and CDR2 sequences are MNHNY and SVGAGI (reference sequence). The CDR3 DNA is TGTGCCAGCAGTTACTCGGACGAGGGGGGTGAGCAGTTCTTC. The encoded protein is CASSYSDEGGEQFF.

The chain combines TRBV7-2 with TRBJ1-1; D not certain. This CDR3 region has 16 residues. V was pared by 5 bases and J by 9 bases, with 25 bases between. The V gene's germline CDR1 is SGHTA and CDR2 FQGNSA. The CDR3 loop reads CASSPIPKLAPDKAFF. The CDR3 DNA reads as TGTGCCAGCAGCCCTATACCCAAGTTGGCACCGGATAAAGCTTTCTTT. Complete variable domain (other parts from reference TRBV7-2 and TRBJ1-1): GAGVSQSPSNKVTEKGKDVELRCDPISGHTALYWYRQSLGQGLEFLIYFQGNSAPDKSGLPSDRFSAERTGGSVSTLTIQRTQQEDSAVYLCASSPIPKLAPDKAFFGQGTRLTVV.

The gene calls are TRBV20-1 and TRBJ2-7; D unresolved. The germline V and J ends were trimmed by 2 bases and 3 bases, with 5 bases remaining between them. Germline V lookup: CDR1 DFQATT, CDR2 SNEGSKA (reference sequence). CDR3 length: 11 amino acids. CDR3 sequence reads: CSARNLYEQYF. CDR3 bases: TGCAGTGCTAGAAACCTCTACGAGCAGTACTTC.

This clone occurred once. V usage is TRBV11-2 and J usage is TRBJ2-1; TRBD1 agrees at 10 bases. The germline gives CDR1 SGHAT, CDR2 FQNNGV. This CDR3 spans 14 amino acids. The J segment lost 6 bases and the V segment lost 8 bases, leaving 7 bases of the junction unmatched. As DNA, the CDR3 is TGTGCCAGCGGTACCGGGACAGGGGTCAATGAGCAGTTCTTC. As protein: CASGTGTGVNEQFF.

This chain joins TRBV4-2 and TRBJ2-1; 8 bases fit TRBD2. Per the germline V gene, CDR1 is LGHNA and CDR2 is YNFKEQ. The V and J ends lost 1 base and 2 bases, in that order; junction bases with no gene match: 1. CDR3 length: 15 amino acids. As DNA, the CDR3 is TGTGCCAGCAGCCAAGCGGGGGGGGCCTACAATGAGCAGTTCTTC. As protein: CASSQAGGAYNEQFF.

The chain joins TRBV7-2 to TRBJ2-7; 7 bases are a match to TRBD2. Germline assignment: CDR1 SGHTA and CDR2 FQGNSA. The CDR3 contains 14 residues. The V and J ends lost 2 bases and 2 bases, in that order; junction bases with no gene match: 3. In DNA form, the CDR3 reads TGTGCCAGCAGCTTATGGGGGGGAACCTACGAGCAGTACTTC. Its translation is CASSLWGGTYEQYF.

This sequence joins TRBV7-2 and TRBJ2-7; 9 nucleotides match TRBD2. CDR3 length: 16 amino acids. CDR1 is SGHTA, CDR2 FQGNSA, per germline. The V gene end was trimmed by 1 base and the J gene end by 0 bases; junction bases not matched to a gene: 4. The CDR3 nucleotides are TGTGCCAGCAGCTTAGGGCTAGCGGGGTACTCCTACGAGCAGTACTTC. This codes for CASSLGLAGYSYEQYF.

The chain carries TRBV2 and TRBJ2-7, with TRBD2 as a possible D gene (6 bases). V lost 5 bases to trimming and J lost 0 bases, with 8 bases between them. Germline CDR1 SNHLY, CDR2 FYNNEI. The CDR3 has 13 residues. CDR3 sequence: CASSLADSYEQYF. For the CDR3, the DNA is TGTGCCAGCAGTTTAGCGGACTCCTACGAGCAGTACTTC.

CDR3 amino acids: CASSYSSHRGPYGYTF. CDR3 DNA sequence: TGTGCCAGCAGTTACTCCTCCCACAGGGGCCCTTATGGCTACACCTTC. The chain has TRBV6-5 and TRBJ1-2; 7 nucleotides match TRBD1. Germline V gene sequence: CDR1 MNHEY, CDR2 SVGAGI. Losses at the gene ends were 0 bases for V and 5 bases for J; bases not matched to a gene: 9. The CDR3 is 16 amino acids.

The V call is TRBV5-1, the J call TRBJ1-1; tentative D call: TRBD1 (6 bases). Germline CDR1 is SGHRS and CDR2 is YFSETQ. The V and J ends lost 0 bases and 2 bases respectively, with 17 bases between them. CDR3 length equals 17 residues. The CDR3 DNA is TGCGCCAGCAGCTTGGCCGGGGGGGCGCTTGGTAACACTGAAGCTTTCTTT. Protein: CASSLAGGALGNTEAFF.

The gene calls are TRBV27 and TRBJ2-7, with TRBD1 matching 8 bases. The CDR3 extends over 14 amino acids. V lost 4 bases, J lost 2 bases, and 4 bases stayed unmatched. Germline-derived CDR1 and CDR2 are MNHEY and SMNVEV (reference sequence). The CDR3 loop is CASSSDRAPYEQYF. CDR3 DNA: TGTGCCAGCAGTTCGGACAGGGCCCCCTACGAGCAGTACTTC.

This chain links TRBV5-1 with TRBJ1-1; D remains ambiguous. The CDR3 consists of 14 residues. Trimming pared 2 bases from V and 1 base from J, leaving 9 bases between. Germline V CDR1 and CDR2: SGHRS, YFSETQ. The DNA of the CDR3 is TGCGCCAGCAGCTTCAGTGCTACGAACACTGAAGCTTTCTTT. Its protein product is CASSFSATNTEAFF.

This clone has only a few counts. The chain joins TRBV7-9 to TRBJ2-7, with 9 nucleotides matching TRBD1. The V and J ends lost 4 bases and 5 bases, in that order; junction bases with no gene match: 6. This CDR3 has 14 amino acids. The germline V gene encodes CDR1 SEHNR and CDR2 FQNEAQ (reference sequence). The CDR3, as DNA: TGTGCCAGCAGCTCCGGGACAGGGAACCACGAGCAGTACTTC. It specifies CASSSGTGNHEQYF.

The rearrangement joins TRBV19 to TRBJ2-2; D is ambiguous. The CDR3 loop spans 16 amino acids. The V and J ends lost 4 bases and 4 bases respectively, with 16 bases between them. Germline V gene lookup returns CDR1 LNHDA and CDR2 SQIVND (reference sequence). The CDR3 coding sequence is TGTGCCAGTAGTACTTCTGAGGAACTCCTCACCGGGGAGCTGTTTTTT. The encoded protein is CASSTSEELLTGELFF.

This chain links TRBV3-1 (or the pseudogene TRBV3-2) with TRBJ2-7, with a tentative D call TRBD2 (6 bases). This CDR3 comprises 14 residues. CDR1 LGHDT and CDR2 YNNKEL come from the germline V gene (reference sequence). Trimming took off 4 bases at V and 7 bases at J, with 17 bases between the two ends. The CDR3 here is CASSLGQGGREQYF. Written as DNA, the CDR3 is TGTGCCAGCAGCCTGGGGCAGGGAGGCCGGGAGCAGTACTTC.

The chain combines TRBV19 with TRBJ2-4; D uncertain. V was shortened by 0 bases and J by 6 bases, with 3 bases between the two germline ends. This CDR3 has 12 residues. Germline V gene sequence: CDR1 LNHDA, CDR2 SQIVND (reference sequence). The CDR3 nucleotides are TGTGCCAGTAGTATAGATGCAAACATTCAGTACTTC. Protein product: CASSIDANIQYF. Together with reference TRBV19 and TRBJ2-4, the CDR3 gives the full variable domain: DGGITQSPKYLFRKEGQNVTLSCEQNLNHDAMYWYRQDPGQGLRLIYYSQIVNDFQKGDIAEGYSVSREKKESFPLTVTSAQKNPTAFYLCASSIDANIQYFGAGTRLSVL.

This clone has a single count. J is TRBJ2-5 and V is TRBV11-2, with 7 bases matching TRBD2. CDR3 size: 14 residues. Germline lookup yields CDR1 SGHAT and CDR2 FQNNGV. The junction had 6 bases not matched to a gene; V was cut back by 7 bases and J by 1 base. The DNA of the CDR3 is TGTGCCAGCACCCCTACTAGCGTCCAAGAGACCCAGTACTTC. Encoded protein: CASTPTSVQETQYF.

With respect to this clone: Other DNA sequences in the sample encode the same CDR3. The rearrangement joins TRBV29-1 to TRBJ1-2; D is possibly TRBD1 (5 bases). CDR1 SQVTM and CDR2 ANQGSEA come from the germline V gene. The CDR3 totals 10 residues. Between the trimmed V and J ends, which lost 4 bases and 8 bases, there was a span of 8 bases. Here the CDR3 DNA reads TGCAGCGTTGGGGGGGACGGCTACACCTTC. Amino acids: CSVGGDGYTF.

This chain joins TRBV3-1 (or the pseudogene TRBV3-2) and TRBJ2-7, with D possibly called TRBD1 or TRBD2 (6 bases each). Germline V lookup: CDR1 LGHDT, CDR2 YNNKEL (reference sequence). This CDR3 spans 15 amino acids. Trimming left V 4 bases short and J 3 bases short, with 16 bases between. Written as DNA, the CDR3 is TGTGCCAGCAGCCCGGGGGCGGGGCCAAGCTACGAGCAGTACTTC. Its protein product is CASSPGAGPSYEQYF.

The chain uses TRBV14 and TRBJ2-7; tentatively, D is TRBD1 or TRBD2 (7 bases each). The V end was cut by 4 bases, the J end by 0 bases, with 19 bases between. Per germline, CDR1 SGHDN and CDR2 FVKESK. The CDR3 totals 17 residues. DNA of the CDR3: TGTGCCAGCAGCCCCAAGGGGGGGGCAGGGGGCTCCTACGAGCAGTACTTC. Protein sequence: CASSPKGGAGGSYEQYF. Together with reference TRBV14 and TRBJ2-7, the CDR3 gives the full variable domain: EAGVTQFPSHSVIEKGQTVTLRCDPISGHDNLYWYRRVMGKEIKFLLHFVKESKQDESGMPNNRFLAERTGGTYSTLKVQPAELEDSGVYFCASSPKGGAGGSYEQYFGPGTRLTVT.

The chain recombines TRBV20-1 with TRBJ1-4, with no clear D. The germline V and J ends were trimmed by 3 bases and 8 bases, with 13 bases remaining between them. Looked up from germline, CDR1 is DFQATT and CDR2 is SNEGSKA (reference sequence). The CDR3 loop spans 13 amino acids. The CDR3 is CSASFPMGEKLFF. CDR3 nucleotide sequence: TGCAGTGCTAGTTTTCCCATGGGAGAAAAACTGTTTTTT.

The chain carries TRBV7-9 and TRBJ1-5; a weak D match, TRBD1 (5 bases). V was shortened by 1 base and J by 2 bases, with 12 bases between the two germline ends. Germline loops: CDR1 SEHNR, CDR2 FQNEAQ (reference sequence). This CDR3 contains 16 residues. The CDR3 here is CASSLGGVGGNQPQHF. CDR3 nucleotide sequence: TGTGCCAGCAGCTTAGGGGGGGTAGGTGGCAATCAGCCCCAGCATTTT.

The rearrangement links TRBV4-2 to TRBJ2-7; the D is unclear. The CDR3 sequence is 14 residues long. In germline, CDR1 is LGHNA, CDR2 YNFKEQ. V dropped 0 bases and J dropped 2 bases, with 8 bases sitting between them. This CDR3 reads CASSQDTATYEQYF. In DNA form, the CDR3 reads TGTGCCAGCAGCCAAGATACAGCCACCTACGAGCAGTACTTC.

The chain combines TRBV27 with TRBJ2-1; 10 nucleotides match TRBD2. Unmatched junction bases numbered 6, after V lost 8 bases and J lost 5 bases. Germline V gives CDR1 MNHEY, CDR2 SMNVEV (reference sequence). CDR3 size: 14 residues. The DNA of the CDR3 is TGTGCCAGCGGTCTAGCGGGAGATAACAATGAGCAGTTCTTC. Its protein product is CASGLAGDNNEQFF.